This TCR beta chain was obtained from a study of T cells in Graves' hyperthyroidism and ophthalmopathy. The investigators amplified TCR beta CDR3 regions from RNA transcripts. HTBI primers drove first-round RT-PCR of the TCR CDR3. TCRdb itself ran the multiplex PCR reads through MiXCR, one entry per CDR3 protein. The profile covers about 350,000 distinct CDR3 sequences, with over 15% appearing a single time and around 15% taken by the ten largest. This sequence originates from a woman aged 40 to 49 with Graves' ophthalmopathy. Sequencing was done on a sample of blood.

The CDR3 loop is CASSLMTGDYEQYF. The CDR3 bases are TGTGCCAGCAGCTTAATGACCGGGGACTACGAGCAGTACTTC. The rearrangement uses TRBV7-2 and TRBJ2-7, with D perhaps matching TRBD2 (5 bases). V lost 2 bases and J lost 3, with 11 bases in between. Germline-derived CDR1 and CDR2 are SGHTA and FQGNSA. The CDR3 is made up of 14 amino acids.